What follows are 7 T cell receptor beta chains derived from one specimen sequenced in a study of CD8 T cells in ankylosing spondylitis. Study-wide findings and caveats: Blood from ankylosing spondylitis patients appeared to carry a characteristic roughly 8-variant TCR beta motif.

TCRdb reprocessed the 5' RACE reads with MiXCR, giving one entry per CDR3 protein. This repertoire shows about 750,000 distinct CDR3 sequences, 15% to 20% found once; its top ten account for about a fifth. For these receptors, no antigen is known. Source material: blood, either unsorted or a sorted T cell fraction (not recorded which). Receptors originate from a male donor with ankylosing spondylitis.

This clonotype showed up just a few times. The V gene is TRBV24-1, the J gene TRBJ2-5, with D unclear. Trimming stripped 3 bases from V and 2 bases from J, with 15 bases between. The CDR3 is 16 amino acids. CDR1 and CDR2 from the germline V gene are KGHDR and SFDVKD. CDR3: CATSDLRVHPQETQYF. The CDR3 DNA follows: TGTGCCACCAGTGATCTCCGGGTCCATCCTCAAGAGACCCAGTACTTC.

This clonotype appeared a few times. This chain's CDR3 is CASSLPGQGNTGELFF. CDR3 in DNA: TGTGCCAGCAGCTTGCCGGGACAGGGAAACACCGGGGAGCTGTTTTTT. The J gene is TRBJ2-2, the V gene TRBV7-9, with 9 bases aligning to TRBD1. CDR1 is SEHNR, CDR2 FQNEAQ, per germline (reference sequence). Trimming took 3 bases from V and 2 from J; bases not matched to a gene: 4. The CDR3 extends over 16 amino acids.

V usage is TRBV7-9 and J usage is TRBJ2-7; D unresolved. Trimming pared 2 bases from V and 2 bases from J, leaving 13 bases between. This CDR3 is built from 15 residues. From germline, CDR1 is SEHNR and CDR2 FQNEAQ (reference sequence). CDR3 protein: CASSLQVASPYEQYF. DNA for the CDR3: TGTGCCAGCAGCTTACAGGTCGCGTCCCCCTACGAGCAGTACTTC. Full variable domain (remainder filled in from reference TRBV7-9 and TRBJ2-7): DTGVSQNPRHKITKRGQNVTFRCDPISEHNRLYWYRQTLGQGPEFLTYFQNEAQLEKSRLLSDRFSAERPKGSFSTLEIQRTEQGDSAMYLCASSLQVASPYEQYFGPGTRLTVT.

V and J are TRBV28 and TRBJ2-2, with 8 bases fitting TRBD2. Germline CDR1 and CDR2: MDHEN and SYDVKM. This CDR3 spans 14 amino acids. V lost 8 bases to trimming and J lost 1 base; unmatched junction nucleotides: 3. CDR3 DNA sequence: TGTGCCAGCGGGGGGACTAGGAACACCGGGGAGCTGTTTTTT. It encodes CASGGTRNTGELFF.

The table lists this clonotype with a few counts. The gene calls are TRBV6-5 and TRBJ1-1; TRBD1 might be the D (5 bases). Germline V gene lookup returns CDR1 MNHEY and CDR2 SVGAGI. The ends were cut back, 4 bases at V and 0 bases at J, with 24 bases in the middle. The CDR3 spans 19 residues. In nucleotides, the CDR3 is TGTGCCAGCAGTTCCCCTGGGGTTTCGGCAGGGAGCATGAACACTGAAGCTTTCTTT. It codes for CASSSPGVSAGSMNTEAFF.

V and J are TRBV19 and TRBJ1-4; no reliable D call. Trimming removed 4 bases from V and 1 base from J, with 19 bases in between. This CDR3 contains 18 residues. The germline V gene encodes CDR1 LNHDA and CDR2 SQIVND (reference sequence). The CDR3 coding sequence is TGTGCCAGTAGTACCGGACTTGTGGCGTCAGTAACTAATGAAAAACTGTTTTTT. Protein: CASSTGLVASVTNEKLFF.

On this clonotype: Its ends do not fully match the called genes, so a read error is possible. This chain links TRBV5-1 with TRBJ1-1; perhaps TRBD1 as D (5 bases). CDR1 is SGHRS and CDR2 is YFSETQ in the germline V gene. This CDR3 has 15 amino acids. The DNA of the CDR3 is TGCGCCAGCAGCTTGGTCCCCGGACAAAACAGTGAAGCTTTCTTT. Translation gives CASSLVPGQNSEAFF.